This T cell receptor (beta chain) came from a study of T cells in Graves' hyperthyroidism and ophthalmopathy. TCR beta CDR3 regions were amplified from RNA. The study used the HTBI primer set for a first-round RT-PCR of the TCR CDR3. MiXCR was run by TCRdb on the multiplex PCR reads, yielding one entry per CDR3 protein. Of around 340,000 distinct CDR3 sequences listed, 15% to 20% were seen once; the top ten hold around a third. This clonotype was seen many times. The CDR3 has 13 amino acids. The V gene lost 3 bases and the J gene lost 7 bases, with 13 bases spanning the gap. Germline V gives CDR1 DFQATT, CDR2 SNEGSKA (reference sequence).

The genes are TRBV20-1 and TRBJ1-5, with D possibly matching TRBD1 (5 bases). Sequenced sample: blood. The receptor comes from a man aged 25 to 40 with Graves' hyperthyroidism. The CDR3 sequence is CSARWEGRQPQHF. In DNA form, the CDR3 reads TGCAGTGCTAGGTGGGAGGGACGACAGCCCCAGCATTTT.